These T cell receptor beta chains were read from a single sample in a study of identifying expanded T cells in peripheral blood. Profiled with immunoSEQ multiplex PCR; TCRdb holds only in-frame clones, not every one. The table has about 97,000 clones, 88% seen once. Input material: blood. Receptors originate from a person aged 18-70 years in good health. The CDR3 runs from the conserved cysteine through the conserved F or W. The D gene is left open where the match is weak. Size is omitted from some rows. Given values are once, few, many or a class for expanded clones.

CDR3 DNA,CDR3 protein,clone size,V gene,J gene,D gene
TGTGCCACCAGCAGAGTTAAAAAGGGTACCTTCGAGCAGTTCTTC,CATSRVKKGTFEQFF,NA,TRBV15,TRBJ2-1,NA
TGTGCCAGCAGTAGGGGGGGGGCTAAAGAGCAGTACTTC,CASSRGGAKEQYF,NA,TRBV27,TRBJ2-7,NA
TGTGCCAGCAGTTCGGGCCTCAATTCACCCCTCCACTTT,CASSSGLNSPLHF,NA,TRBV6-1,TRBJ1-6,NA
TGTGCCAGCAGCTTTGGACCAGGGACAGGACCAACCTACGAGCAGTACTTC,CASSFGPGTGPTYEQYF,NA,TRBV5-4,TRBJ2-7,TRBD1
TGTGCCAGCAGCTTAGTTTTCAGTGGAAACGTCCAGTACTTC,CASSLVFSGNVQYF,few,TRBV7-9,TRBJ2-5,NA
TGTGCCATCAGTGGGCCTGGGAGGCAAGAGACCCAGTACTTC,CAISGPGRQETQYF,NA,TRBV10-3,TRBJ2-5,NA
TGCGCCAGCAGTGAGTCGGGGCGACGCACAGATACGCAGTATTTT,CASSESGRRTDTQYF,NA,TRBV10-1,TRBJ2-3,NA
TGCGCCAGCAGCCAAGATTTAGGGACAGGGTATAACTATGGCTACACCTTC,CASSQDLGTGYNYGYTF,NA,TRBV4-3,TRBJ1-2,TRBD1
TGTGCCAGCAGCCCAAGGACTAGCCCTAGCACAGATACGCAGTATTTT,CASSPRTSPSTDTQYF,NA,TRBV28,TRBJ2-3,TRBD2
TGTGCCAGCAGCCCGGACCGATACAATGAGCAGTTCTTC,CASSPDRYNEQFF,once,TRBV5-4,TRBJ2-1,NA
TGTGCCAGTAGTATTACGGGGGGCAATCAGCCCCAGCATTTT,CASSITGGNQPQHF,few,TRBV19,TRBJ1-5,NA
TGCGCCAGCAGAGGGGTTTCCGGCACAGATACGCAGTATTTT,CASRGVSGTDTQYF,NA,TRBV5-1,TRBJ2-3,NA
TGTGCCAGCAGTCGTATACCGGGACAGGGGGACCGGAACACTGAAGCTTTCTTT,CASSRIPGQGDRNTEAFF,NA,TRBV2,TRBJ1-1,TRBD1
TGTGCCAGCTCACGCCAACAAGATCCGAACACTGAAGCTTTCTTT,CASSRQQDPNTEAFF,NA,TRBV18,TRBJ1-1,NA
TGTGCCAGCGGAGGGGGGCGGGACCGTGAGACCCAGTACTTC,CASGGGRDRETQYF,NA,TRBV11-3,TRBJ2-5,NA
TGTGCCAGCTCACCATATAGCGGACGGAAGGATGGCTACACCTTC,CASSPYSGRKDGYTF,NA,TRBV18,TRBJ1-2,NA
TGTGCCAGCAGGGGGACAACTAATGAAAAACTGTTTTTT,CASRGTTNEKLFF,NA,TRBV7-9,TRBJ1-4,NA
TGTGCCAGCAGTTACTCGGGACAGGGGGTCGGAAACACCATATATTTT,CASSYSGQGVGNTIYF,NA,TRBV6-5,TRBJ1-3,TRBD1
TGTGCCAGCAGCTTAATTCTGGGACAGGGTTTCTACGAGCAGTACTTC,CASSLILGQGFYEQYF,NA,TRBV11-2,TRBJ2-7,TRBD1
TGTGCCAGCAGTCAGATGGGCTCTGGAAACACCATATATTTT,CASSQMGSGNTIYF,NA,TRBV28,TRBJ1-3,NA